This TCR beta chain was identified during a study of blood T cell repertoires in COVID-19. Study-wide context: Samples representing acute and convalescent COVID-19 were sourced from the United States, Italy and Spain.

In the study's own analysis: Nucleated cell counts were estimated from reference gene primer amplification. This table comes from immunoSEQ multiplex PCR, and its TCRdb copy is limited to in-frame clones, with some not included. The V and J calls and clone size come from that table; D and trimming were worked out from the DNA. The sample has 210,000 or so clones; 83% are singletons. This CDR3 has 18 amino acids. Germline CDR1 reads LGHNA; CDR2 reads YSLEER. Trimming removed 0 bases from V and 0 bases from J, with 16 bases in between. The sequence derives from a man aged 50 to 60 with active or convalescent COVID-19. V and J are TRBV4-3 and TRBJ2-3; the D is unclear. Sample: peripheral blood. CDR3: CASSQDTYYTTSTDTQYF. Here the CDR3 DNA reads TGCGCCAGCAGCCAAGATACTTACTATACTACTAGCACAGATACGCAGTATTTT.